Following are 3 T cell receptor beta chains from one sample sequenced in a study of OX40 agonist ivuxolimab in advanced cancers. TCRdb's copy holds only in-frame clones and misses some; the assay was immunoSEQ multiplex PCR. Of over 150,000 clones in the sample, approximately 94% were seen once. The sequences come from CD4+ or CD8+ T cells sorted from blood, collected in a trial of the OX40 agonist ivuxolimab. These receptors came from an adult with an advanced solid tumor such as melanoma, head and neck, liver or kidney cancer.

The rearrangement links TRBV7-9 to TRBJ1-1, with D hard to call. Germline V gives CDR1 SEHNR, CDR2 FQNEAQ (reference sequence). The V gene lost 5 bases and the J gene lost 3 bases, with 10 bases spanning the gap. The CDR3 contains 13 residues. The CDR3, as DNA: TGTGCCAGCAGCCCCCCCGGGGACACTGAAGCTTTCTTT. This translates into CASSPPGDTEAFF.

This clone has just a few counts. V is TRBV9 and J is TRBJ1-5; D unresolved. Germline CDR1 and CDR2: SGDLS and YYNGEE. The CDR3 length is 13 residues. Trimming shortened V by 0 bases and J by 9 bases, and 10 bases separated the two germline ends. The CDR3 spells CASSVVAEAPQHF. The CDR3 region has the DNA TGTGCCAGCAGCGTAGTGGCCGAGGCGCCCCAGCATTTT.

The V and J genes are TRBV10-1 and TRBJ2-3; no firm D call. Between the trimmed V and J ends, which lost 4 bases and 5 bases, there was a span of 10 bases. The CDR3 runs 13 residues. Germline V gene data show CDR1 as WNHNN and CDR2 as SYGVQD (reference sequence). Here the CDR3 DNA reads TGCGCCAGCAGTGGGGCGGAACGAGATACGCAGTATTTT. Translated: CASSGAERDTQYF.